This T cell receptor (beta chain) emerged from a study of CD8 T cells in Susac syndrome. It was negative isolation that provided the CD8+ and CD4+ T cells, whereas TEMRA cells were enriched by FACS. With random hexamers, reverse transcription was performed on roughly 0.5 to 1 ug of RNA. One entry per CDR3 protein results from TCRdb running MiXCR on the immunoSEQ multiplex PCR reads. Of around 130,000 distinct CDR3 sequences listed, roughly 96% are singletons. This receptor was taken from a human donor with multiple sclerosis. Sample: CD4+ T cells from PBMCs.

The CDR3 bases are TGCAGTGCACCCAGGGGGTTGACCAAAAACATTCAGTACTTC. Residues: CSAPRGLTKNIQYF. The chain uses TRBV20-1 and TRBJ2-4; 7 bases match TRBD1. The J segment lost 2 bases and the V segment lost 6 bases, leaving 7 bases of the junction unmatched. CDR3 size: 14 residues. The germline CDR1 and CDR2 sequences are DFQATT and SNEGSKA (reference sequence).